These 20 T cell receptor beta chains were all obtained from the same sample, sequenced in a study of control samples from healthy donors and cancer patients. Clones were read by immunoSEQ multiplex PCR, and TCRdb kept only the in-frame ones, dropping some. The data contain 90,000 to 130,000 clones, around 87% of them singletons. Sequencing was carried out using PBMCs. The receptors originated from a woman in her fifties or sixties with lung cancer.

The J gene is TRBJ2-2, the V gene TRBV4-1; tentatively, D is TRBD1 (5 bases). Germline lookup yields CDR1 MGHRA and CDR2 YSYEKL. Trimming took off 2 bases at V and 5 bases at J, with 18 bases between the two ends. CDR3 length equals 17 residues. Here the CDR3 DNA reads TGCGCCAGCAGCCAAAAGGACATGGGGTTCAGTACCGGGGAGCTGTTTTTT. It is translated as CASSQKDMGFSTGELFF.

V is TRBV10-3 and J is TRBJ1-4; possibly TRBD1 for D (5 bases). CDR3 length equals 15 residues. Germline-derived CDR1 and CDR2 are ENHRY and SYGVKD. V was clipped by 3 bases and J by 0 bases, with 8 bases between them. CDR3: CAISDSQATNEKLFF. The CDR3 coding sequence is TGTGCCATCAGTGACTCACAGGCAACTAATGAAAAACTGTTTTTT.

The rearrangement uses TRBV3-1 (or the pseudogene TRBV3-2) and TRBJ2-2; perhaps TRBD1 as D (5 bases). The germline V and J ends were trimmed by 8 bases and 6 bases, with 7 bases remaining between them. CDR1 LGHDT and CDR2 YNNKEL come from the germline V gene (reference sequence). The CDR3 has 11 residues. The CDR3 reads CASSRAGELFF. For the CDR3, the DNA is TGTGCCAGCTCCAGGGCCGGGGAGCTGTTTTTT.

J is TRBJ1-3 and V is TRBV5-1; possible D gene TRBD1, 5 bases. V gave up 2 bases and J gave up 0 bases, with 15 bases separating them. Per germline, CDR1 SGHRS and CDR2 YFSETQ. The CDR3 is made up of 17 amino acids. The CDR3 region is CASSLSGTPSSGNTIYF. For the CDR3, the DNA is TGCGCCAGCAGCTTATCCGGGACGCCGAGCTCTGGAAACACCATATATTTT. Based on the CDR3 plus reference TRBV5-1 and TRBJ1-3, the full variable domain is KAGVTQTPRYLIKTRGQQVTLSCSPISGHRSVSWYQQTPGQGLQFLFEYFSETQRNKGNFPGRFSGRQFSNSRSEMNVSTLELGDSALYLCASSLSGTPSSGNTIYFGEGSWLTVV.

V and J are TRBV4-3 and TRBJ1-6; the match to TRBD1 covers 8 bases. The germline V gene encodes CDR1 LGHNA and CDR2 YSLEER. V shed 4 bases, J shed 9 bases, and the junction held 11 bases outside the gene matches. CDR3 length equals 16 residues. CDR3 protein: CASSPRFGQGASPLHF. CDR3 sequence (DNA): TGCGCCAGCAGCCCAAGGTTCGGCCAGGGGGCTTCACCCCTCCACTTT.

This clone was counted a single time. This chain links TRBV11-3 with TRBJ2-5; 9 nucleotides agree with TRBD1. The CDR3 has 17 residues. V lost 4 bases and J lost 3; bases outside the gene matches: 12. Germline CDR1 and CDR2: SGHNT and YENEEA. The CDR3 loop reads CASSSLWGQGSEETQYF. CDR3 coding DNA: TGTGCCAGCAGCTCCCTCTGGGGACAGGGTTCGGAAGAGACCCAGTACTTC.

The chain links TRBV20-1 to TRBJ1-1, with D maybe TRBD1 (5 bases). V lost 3 bases to trimming and J lost 0 bases, with 8 bases between them. The CDR3 totals 13 residues. Germline V lookup: CDR1 DFQATT, CDR2 SNEGSKA (reference sequence). CDR3: CSASIRVNTEAFF. CDR3 sequence (DNA): TGCAGTGCTAGTATCAGGGTGAACACTGAAGCTTTCTTT.

The V call is TRBV30, the J call TRBJ2-7; D is perhaps TRBD2 (5 bases). Germline V CDR1 and CDR2: GTSNPN, SVGIG (reference sequence). The V end lost 2 bases, the J end lost 6 bases, and 17 bases lay between the germline ends. There are 14 residues in the CDR3. The chain's CDR3 is CAWSRRRVEGEQYF. The CDR3 DNA follows: TGTGCCTGGAGTAGACGGCGGGTTGAGGGCGAGCAGTACTTC. Using reference TRBV30 and TRBJ2-7 for the parts outside the CDR3, the full variable domain is SQTIHQWPATLVQPVGSPLSLECTVEGTSNPNLYWYRQAAGRGLQLLFYSVGIGQISSEVPQNLSASRPQDRQFILSSKKLLLSDSGFYLCAWSRRRVEGEQYFGPGTRLTVT.

The V and J genes are TRBV7-9 and TRBJ1-1; no clear D. The CDR3 has 13 amino acids. Germline CDR1 reads SEHNR; CDR2 reads FQNEAQ (reference sequence). The germline V and J ends were trimmed by 1 base and 3 bases, with 6 bases remaining between them. CDR3 sequence (DNA): TGTGCCAGCAGCTTAGACGCATACACTGAAGCTTTCTTT. This codes for CASSLDAYTEAFF.

V and J are TRBV5-4 and TRBJ2-7; D uncertain. The length of the CDR3 is 13 residues. The V gene lost 1 base and the J gene lost 5 bases, with 10 bases spanning the gap. Germline CDR1 is SGHNT and CDR2 is YYREEE (reference sequence). CDR3 sequence: CASSLSPWHEQYF. CDR3 DNA: TGTGCCAGCAGCTTGTCTCCTTGGCACGAGCAGTACTTC. Complete variable domain (other parts from reference TRBV5-4 and TRBJ2-7): ETGVTQSPTHLIKTRGQQVTLRCSSQSGHNTVSWYQQALGQGPQFIFQYYREEENGRGNFPPRFSGLQFPNYSSELNVNALELDDSALYLCASSLSPWHEQYFGPGTRLTVT.

The chain recombines TRBV28 with TRBJ2-7; maybe TRBD1 (6 bases). The CDR3 is 15 residues long. The germline V gene encodes CDR1 MDHEN and CDR2 SYDVKM. The V gene lost 6 bases and the J gene lost 2 bases, with 17 bases spanning the gap. CDR3 in DNA: TGTGCCAGCAGCCTTCCACAGGGATTGACCTACGAGCAGTACTTC. Translation gives CASSLPQGLTYEQYF.

This clone showed up just once. J is TRBJ1-2 and V is TRBV9; D is unclear. Trimming took off 0 bases at V and 8 bases at J, with 11 bases between the two ends. The germline CDR1 and CDR2 sequences are SGDLS and YYNGEE. The CDR3 sequence is 13 residues long. CDR3 protein: CASSVAEPGGYTF. The CDR3 region has the DNA TGTGCCAGCAGCGTAGCCGAGCCGGGCGGCTACACCTTC.

CDR3 amino acids: CASSLSHGQPQHF. DNA of the CDR3: TGCGCCAGCAGCTTAAGCCACGGTCAGCCCCAGCATTTT. The J gene is TRBJ1-5, the V gene TRBV5-1; no firm D call. Trimming took off 2 bases at V and 6 bases at J, with 9 bases between the two ends. The CDR3 spans 13 residues. In germline, CDR1 is SGHRS, CDR2 YFSETQ.

This clone was counted a single time. The V and J genes are TRBV4-1 and TRBJ2-3; a possible D gene is TRBD2 (6 bases). Germline V lookup: CDR1 MGHRA, CDR2 YSYEKL. Trimming pared 1 base from V and 5 bases from J, leaving 13 bases between. This CDR3 has 15 residues. The DNA of the CDR3 is TGCGCCAGCAGCCAAGTAGGCCTAGCGAGAGATACGCAGTATTTT. Amino acid sequence: CASSQVGLARDTQYF.

This clone was detected only once. The chain couples TRBV28 to TRBJ2-7, with 7 nucleotides matching TRBD1. J gave up 4 bases and V 6 bases, and 3 bases lay outside the gene matches. The germline CDR1 and CDR2 sequences are MDHEN and SYDVKM. There are 12 residues in the CDR3. CDR3 in amino acids: CASSPQGYEQYF. The CDR3 DNA sequence: TGTGCCAGCAGCCCACAGGGGTACGAGCAGTACTTC.

The rearrangement links TRBV7-3 to TRBJ1-1, with D hard to call. Per the germline V gene, CDR1 is SGHTA and CDR2 is FQGTGA. Trimming pared 5 bases from V and 6 bases from J, leaving 13 bases between. The CDR3 is 13 residues long. The CDR3 loop is CASSLQPTSEAFF. The CDR3 coding sequence is TGTGCCAGCAGCCTGCAGCCCACCTCTGAAGCTTTCTTT. The full variable domain, rest sourced from reference TRBV7-3 and TRBJ1-1, is GAGVSQTPSNKVTEKGKYVELRCDPISGHTALYWYRQSLGQGPEFLIYFQGTGAADDSGLPNDRFFAVRPEGSVSTLKIQRTERGDSAVYLCASSLQPTSEAFFGQGTRLTVV.

This clone was seen once. The chain employs TRBV6-5 and TRBJ2-1, with TRBD1 matching over 8 bases. The CDR3 contains 15 residues. The germline V gene has CDR1 MNHEY and CDR2 SVGAGI. V gave up 6 bases and J gave up 2 bases; unmatched junction bases: 6. CDR3 loop: CASRITGGTYNEQFF. The CDR3 DNA reads as TGTGCCAGCAGGATCACAGGGGGGACCTACAATGAGCAGTTCTTC.

This clone has only one observation. The rearrangement uses TRBV14 and TRBJ2-7, with TRBD2 matching over 9 bases. J gave up 5 bases and V 0 bases, and 2 bases lay outside the gene matches. Germline V CDR1 and CDR2: SGHDN, FVKESK. The CDR3 loop spans 14 amino acids. The CDR3 coding sequence is TGTGCCAGCAGCCAAGATAGCGGGAGAAACGAGCAGTACTTC. The encoded protein is CASSQDSGRNEQYF.

J is TRBJ2-7 and V is TRBV7-9; 10 positions match TRBD1. CDR1 and CDR2 (germline): SEHNR, FQNEAQ (reference sequence). Trimming removed 4 bases from V and 2 bases from J; junction bases left unmatched: 2. CDR3 length: 14 residues. CDR3 protein: CASSSGQGAYEQYF. For the CDR3, the DNA is TGTGCCAGCAGCTCCGGACAGGGGGCCTACGAGCAGTACTTC.

V gene TRBV12-3 or TRBV12-4 combines with J gene TRBJ2-7; TRBD2 matches at 7 bases. The CDR3 has 13 residues. The V gene end was trimmed by 7 bases and the J gene end by 7 bases; junction bases not matched to a gene: 10. The DNA of the CDR3 is TGTGCCAGCAAATTGGGAGGGCCTGGGGAGCAGTACTTC. Its translation is CASKLGGPGEQYF.